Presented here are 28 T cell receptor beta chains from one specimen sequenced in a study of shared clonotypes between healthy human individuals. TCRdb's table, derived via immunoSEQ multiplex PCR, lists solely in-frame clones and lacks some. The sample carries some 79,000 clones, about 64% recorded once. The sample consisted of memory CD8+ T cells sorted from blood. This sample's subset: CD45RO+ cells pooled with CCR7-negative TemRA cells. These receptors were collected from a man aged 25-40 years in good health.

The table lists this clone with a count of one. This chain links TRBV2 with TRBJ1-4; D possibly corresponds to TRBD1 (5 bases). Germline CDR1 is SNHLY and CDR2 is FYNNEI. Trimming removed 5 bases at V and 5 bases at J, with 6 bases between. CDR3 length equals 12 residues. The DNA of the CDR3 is TGTGCCAGCAGTTGGACAAATGAAAAACTGTTTTTT. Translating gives CASSWTNEKLFF.

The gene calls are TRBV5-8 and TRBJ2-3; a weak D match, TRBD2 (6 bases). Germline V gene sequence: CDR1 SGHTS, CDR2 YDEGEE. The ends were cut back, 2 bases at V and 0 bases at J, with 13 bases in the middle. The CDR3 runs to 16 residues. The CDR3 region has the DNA TGTGCCAGCAGCTTTGAGGAGGGCTGGAGCACAGATACGCAGTATTTT. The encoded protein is CASSFEEGWSTDTQYF. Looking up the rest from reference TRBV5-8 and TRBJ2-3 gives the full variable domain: EAGVTQSPTHLIKTRGQQATLRCSPISGHTSVYWYQQALGLGLQFLLWYDEGEERNRGNFPPRFSGRQFPNYSSELNVNALELEDSALYLCASSFEEGWSTDTQYFGPGTRLTVL.

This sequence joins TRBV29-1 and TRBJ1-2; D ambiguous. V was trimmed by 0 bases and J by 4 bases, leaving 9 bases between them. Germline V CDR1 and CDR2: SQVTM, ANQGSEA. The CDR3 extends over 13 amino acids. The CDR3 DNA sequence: TGCAGCGTTGAAGAGGACCGAGGCTATGGCTACACCTTC. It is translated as CSVEEDRGYGYTF.

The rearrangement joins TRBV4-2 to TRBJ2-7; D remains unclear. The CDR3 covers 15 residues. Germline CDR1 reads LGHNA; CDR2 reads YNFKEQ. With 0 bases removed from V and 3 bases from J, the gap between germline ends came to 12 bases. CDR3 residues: CASSQEEPENYEQYF. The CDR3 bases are TGTGCCAGCAGCCAAGAGGAACCAGAGAACTACGAGCAGTACTTC.

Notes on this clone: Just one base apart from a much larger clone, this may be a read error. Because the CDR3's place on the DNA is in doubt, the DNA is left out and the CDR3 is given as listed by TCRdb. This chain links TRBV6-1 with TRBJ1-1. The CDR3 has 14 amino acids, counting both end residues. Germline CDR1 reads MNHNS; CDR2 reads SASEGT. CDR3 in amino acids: CASSEVGGGTEVFF.

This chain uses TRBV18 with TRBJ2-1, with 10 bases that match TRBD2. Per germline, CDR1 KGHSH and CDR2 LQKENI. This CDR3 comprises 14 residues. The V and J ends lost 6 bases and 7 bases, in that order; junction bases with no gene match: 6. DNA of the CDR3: TGTGCCAGCTCGCCAGCGGGAGGGGTTAATGAGCAGTTCTTC. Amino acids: CASSPAGGVNEQFF.

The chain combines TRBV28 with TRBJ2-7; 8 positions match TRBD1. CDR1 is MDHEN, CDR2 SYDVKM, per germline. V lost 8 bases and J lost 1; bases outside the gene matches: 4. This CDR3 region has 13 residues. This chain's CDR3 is CASRTGFSYEQYF. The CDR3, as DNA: TGTGCCAGCCGGACAGGGTTTTCCTACGAGCAGTACTTC.

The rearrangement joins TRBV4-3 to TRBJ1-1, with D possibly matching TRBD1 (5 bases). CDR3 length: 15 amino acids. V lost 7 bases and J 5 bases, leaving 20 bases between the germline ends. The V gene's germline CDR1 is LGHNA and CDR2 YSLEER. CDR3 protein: CASKEGWGAGTEAFF. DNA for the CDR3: TGCGCCAGCAAAGAAGGATGGGGCGCAGGTACTGAAGCTTTCTTT.

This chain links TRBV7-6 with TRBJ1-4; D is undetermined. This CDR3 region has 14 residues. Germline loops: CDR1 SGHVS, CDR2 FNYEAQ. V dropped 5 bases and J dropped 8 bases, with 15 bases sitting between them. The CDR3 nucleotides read TGTGCCAGCAGCGAGGCCTCCGGAAGGGAAAAACTGTTTTTT. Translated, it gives CASSEASGREKLFF.

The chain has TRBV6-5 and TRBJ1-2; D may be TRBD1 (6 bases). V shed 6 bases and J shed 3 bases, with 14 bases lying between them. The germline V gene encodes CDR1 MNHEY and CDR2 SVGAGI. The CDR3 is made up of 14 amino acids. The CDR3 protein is CASRSRGGYYGYTF. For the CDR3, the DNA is TGTGCCAGCAGGAGCCGTGGGGGCTACTATGGCTACACCTTC.

The CDR3 coding sequence is TGTGCCAGCAGCGTAGATGGGGCCAACGTCCTGACTTTC. It translates to CASSVDGANVLTF. The chain uses TRBV9 and TRBJ2-6; unclear D gene. Trimming removed 0 bases from V and 3 bases from J, with 1 base in between. This CDR3 contains 13 residues. The germline V gene has CDR1 SGDLS and CDR2 YYNGEE.

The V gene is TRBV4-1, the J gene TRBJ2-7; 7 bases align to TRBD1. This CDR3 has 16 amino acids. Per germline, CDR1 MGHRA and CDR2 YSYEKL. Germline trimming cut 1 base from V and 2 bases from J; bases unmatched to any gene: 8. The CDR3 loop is CASSQGPDRATYEQYF. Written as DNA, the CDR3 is TGCGCCAGCAGCCAAGGCCCCGACAGGGCTACCTACGAGCAGTACTTC.

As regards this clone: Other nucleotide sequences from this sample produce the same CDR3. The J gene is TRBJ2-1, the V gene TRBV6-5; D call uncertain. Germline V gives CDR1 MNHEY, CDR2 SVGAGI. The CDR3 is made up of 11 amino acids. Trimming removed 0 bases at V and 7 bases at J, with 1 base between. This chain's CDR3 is CASSYSNEQFF. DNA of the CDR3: TGTGCCAGCAGTTACTCGAATGAGCAGTTCTTC.

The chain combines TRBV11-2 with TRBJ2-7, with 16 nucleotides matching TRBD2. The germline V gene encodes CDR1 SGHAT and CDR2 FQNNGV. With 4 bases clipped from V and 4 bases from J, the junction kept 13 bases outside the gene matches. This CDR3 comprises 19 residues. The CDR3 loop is CASSSSGLAGGPGLYEQYF. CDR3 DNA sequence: TGTGCCAGCAGCTCCTCGGGACTAGCGGGAGGGCCTGGCTTGTACGAGCAGTACTTC.

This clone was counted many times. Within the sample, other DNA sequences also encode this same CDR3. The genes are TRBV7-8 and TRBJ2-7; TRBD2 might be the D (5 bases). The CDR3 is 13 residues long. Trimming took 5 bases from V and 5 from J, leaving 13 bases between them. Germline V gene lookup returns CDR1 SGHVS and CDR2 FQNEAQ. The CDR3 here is CASSARGIDEQYF. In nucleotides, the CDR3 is TGTGCCAGCAGCGCTCGGGGAATTGACGAGCAGTACTTC.

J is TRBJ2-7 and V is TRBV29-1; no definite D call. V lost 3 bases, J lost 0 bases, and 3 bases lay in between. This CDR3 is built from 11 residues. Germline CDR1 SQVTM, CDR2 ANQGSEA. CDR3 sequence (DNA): TGCAGCGTTGAGGGCTCCTACGAGCAGTACTTC. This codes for CSVEGSYEQYF.

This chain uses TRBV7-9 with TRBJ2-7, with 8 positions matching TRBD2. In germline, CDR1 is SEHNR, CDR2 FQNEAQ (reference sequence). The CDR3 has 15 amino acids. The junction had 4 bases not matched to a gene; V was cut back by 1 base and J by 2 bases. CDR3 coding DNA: TGTGCCAGCAGCTTAGAGGCGGGAGGTGCCTACGAGCAGTACTTC. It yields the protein CASSLEAGGAYEQYF.

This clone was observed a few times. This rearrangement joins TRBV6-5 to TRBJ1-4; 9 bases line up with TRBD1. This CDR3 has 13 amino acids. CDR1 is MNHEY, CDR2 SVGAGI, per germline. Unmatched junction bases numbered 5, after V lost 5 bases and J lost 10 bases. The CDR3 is CASSRDRGVKLFF. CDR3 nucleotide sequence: TGTGCCAGCAGTCGAGACAGGGGGGTAAAACTGTTTTTT.

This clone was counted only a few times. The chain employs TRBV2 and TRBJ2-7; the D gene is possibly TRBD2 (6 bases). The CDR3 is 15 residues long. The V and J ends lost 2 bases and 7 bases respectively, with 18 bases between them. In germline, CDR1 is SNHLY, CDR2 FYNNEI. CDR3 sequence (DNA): TGTGCCAGCAGTGAATACGGAGGGCACCGAACGGAGCAGTACTTC. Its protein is CASSEYGGHRTEQYF. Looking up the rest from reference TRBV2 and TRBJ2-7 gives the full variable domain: EPEVTQTPSHQVTQMGQEVILRCVPISNHLYFYWYRQILGQKVEFLVSFYNNEISEKSEIFDDQFSVERPDGSNFTLKIRSTKLEDSAMYFCASSEYGGHRTEQYFGPGTRLTVT.

The CDR3 region is CATGGGASYEQYF. In nucleotides, the CDR3 is TGTGCCACCGGGGGCGGGGCCTCCTACGAGCAGTACTTC. The chain recombines TRBV28 with TRBJ2-7, with D perhaps matching TRBD1 or TRBD2 (6 bases each). This CDR3 contains 13 residues. Germline assignment: CDR1 MDHEN and CDR2 SYDVKM. The V and J ends lost 10 bases and 0 bases respectively, with 13 bases between them.

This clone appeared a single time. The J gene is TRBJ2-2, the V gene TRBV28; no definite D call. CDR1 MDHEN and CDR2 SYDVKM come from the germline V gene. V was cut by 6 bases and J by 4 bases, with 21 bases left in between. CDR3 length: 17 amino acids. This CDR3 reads CASSENYGGGSTGELFF. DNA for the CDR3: TGTGCCAGCAGCGAAAACTACGGCGGCGGTTCCACCGGGGAGCTGTTTTTT. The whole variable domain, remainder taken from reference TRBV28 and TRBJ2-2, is DVKVTQSSRYLVKRTGEKVFLECVQDMDHENMFWYRQDPGLGLRLIYFSYDVKMKEKGDIPEGYSVSREKKERFSLILESASTNQTSMYLCASSENYGGGSTGELFFGEGSRLTVL.

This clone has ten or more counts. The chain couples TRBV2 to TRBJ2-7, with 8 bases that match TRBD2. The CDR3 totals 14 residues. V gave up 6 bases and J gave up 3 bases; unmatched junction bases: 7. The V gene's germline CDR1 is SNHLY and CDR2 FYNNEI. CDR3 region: CASRGLAGIYEQYF. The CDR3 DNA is TGTGCCAGCAGGGGGCTAGCGGGCATCTACGAGCAGTACTTC.

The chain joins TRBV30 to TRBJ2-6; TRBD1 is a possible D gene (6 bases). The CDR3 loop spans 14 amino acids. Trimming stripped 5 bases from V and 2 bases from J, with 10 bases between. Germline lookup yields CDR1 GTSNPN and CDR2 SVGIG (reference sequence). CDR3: CAWSTGTGANVLTF. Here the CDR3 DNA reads TGTGCCTGGTCCACAGGGACTGGGGCCAACGTCCTGACTTTC.

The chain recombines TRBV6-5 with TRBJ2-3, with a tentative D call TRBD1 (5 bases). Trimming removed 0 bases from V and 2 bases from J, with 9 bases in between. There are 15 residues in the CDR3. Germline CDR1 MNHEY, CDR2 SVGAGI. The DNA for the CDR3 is TGTGCCAGCAGTTACTCGCAGGGCGTCACAGATACGCAGTATTTT. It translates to CASSYSQGVTDTQYF.

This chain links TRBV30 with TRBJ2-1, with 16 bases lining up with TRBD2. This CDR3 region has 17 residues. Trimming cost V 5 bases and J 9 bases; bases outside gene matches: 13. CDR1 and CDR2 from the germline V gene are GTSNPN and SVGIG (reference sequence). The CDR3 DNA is TGTGCCTGGGAGAACGGGACTAGCGGGAGGGCCTTGCGTGAGCAGTTCTTC. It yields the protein CAWENGTSGRALREQFF.

CDR3 amino acids: CASSLGQDVAMGYGYTF. CDR3 sequence (DNA): TGTGCCAGCAGCTTAGGGCAGGATGTCGCGATGGGTTATGGCTACACCTTC. This rearrangement joins TRBV5-6 to TRBJ1-2; D is unresolved. V lost 2 bases and J 5 bases, leaving 22 bases between the germline ends. The CDR3 contains 17 residues. Germline CDR1 reads SGHDT; CDR2 reads YYEEEE.

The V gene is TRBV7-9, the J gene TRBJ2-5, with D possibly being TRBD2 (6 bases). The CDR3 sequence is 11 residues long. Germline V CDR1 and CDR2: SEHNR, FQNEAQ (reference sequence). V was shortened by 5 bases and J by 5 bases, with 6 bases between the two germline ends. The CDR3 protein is CASSREETQYF. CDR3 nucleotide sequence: TGTGCCAGCAGCCGGGAGGAGACCCAGTACTTC.

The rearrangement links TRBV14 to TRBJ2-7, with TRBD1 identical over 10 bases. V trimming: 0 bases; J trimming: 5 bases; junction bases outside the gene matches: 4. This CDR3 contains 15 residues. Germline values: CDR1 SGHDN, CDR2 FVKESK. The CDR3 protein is CASSQERDRGNEQYF. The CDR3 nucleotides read TGTGCCAGCAGCCAAGAACGGGACAGGGGAAACGAGCAGTACTTC.